The 4 T cell receptor beta chains below were found in one sample sequenced in a study of cytomegalovirus exposure and HLA in healthy donors. The PCR employed 60 Vbeta primers together with 13 Jbeta primers. Profiling relied on immunoSEQ multiplex PCR, and the TCRdb table lists in-frame clones only, not all of them. Here the sample spans roughly 120,000 clones, approximately 80% being singletons. Sequenced sample: PBMCs. All receptors come from a woman between 40 and 55 years old in good health and CMV-seronegative.

This clone occurred a few times. J is TRBJ2-7 and V is TRBV5-6, with D perhaps matching TRBD1 (6 bases). The ends were cut back, 4 bases at V and 4 bases at J, with 15 bases in the middle. Germline V lookup: CDR1 SGHDT, CDR2 YYEEEE. The CDR3 loop spans 14 amino acids. The CDR3 DNA follows: TGTGCCAGCAGCACAAGGGACATCTTATACGAGCAGTACTTC. Its translation is CASSTRDILYEQYF.

The chain employs TRBV18 and TRBJ2-1; perhaps TRBD1 as D (6 bases). The V gene lost 3 bases and the J gene lost 7 bases, with 16 bases spanning the gap. The CDR3 runs 15 residues. Looked up from germline, CDR1 is KGHSH and CDR2 is LQKENI. The CDR3 DNA sequence: TGTGCCAGCTCACCGACTACAGGGTTGGGGAATGAGCAGTTCTTC. Protein: CASSPTTGLGNEQFF. Drawing the rest from reference TRBV18 and TRBJ2-1, the complete variable domain is NAGVMQNPRHLVRRRGQEARLRCSPMKGHSHVYWYRQLPEEGLKFMVYLQKENIIDESGMPKERFSAEFPKEGPSILRIQQVVRGDSAAYFCASSPTTGLGNEQFFGPGTRLTVL.

This clone was observed once. The rearrangement links TRBV6-6 to TRBJ2-7; tentatively, D is TRBD2 (6 bases). V gave up 7 bases and J gave up 0 bases, with 16 bases separating them. Germline V gene data show CDR1 as MNHNY and CDR2 as SVGAGI (reference sequence). The CDR3 consists of 15 residues. CDR3 residues: CASNTPGGNSYEQYF. DNA for the CDR3: TGTGCCAGCAATACCCCTGGCGGGAACTCCTACGAGCAGTACTTC.

V usage is TRBV11-2 and J usage is TRBJ1-1, with D uncertain. The CDR3 is 16 amino acids. Germline V gives CDR1 SGHAT, CDR2 FQNNGV. Trimming removed 5 bases from V and 0 bases from J, with 16 bases in between. This CDR3 is CASSATFRKLNTEAFF. CDR3 nucleotides: TGTGCCAGCAGCGCGACTTTTAGGAAACTGAACACTGAAGCTTTCTTT.